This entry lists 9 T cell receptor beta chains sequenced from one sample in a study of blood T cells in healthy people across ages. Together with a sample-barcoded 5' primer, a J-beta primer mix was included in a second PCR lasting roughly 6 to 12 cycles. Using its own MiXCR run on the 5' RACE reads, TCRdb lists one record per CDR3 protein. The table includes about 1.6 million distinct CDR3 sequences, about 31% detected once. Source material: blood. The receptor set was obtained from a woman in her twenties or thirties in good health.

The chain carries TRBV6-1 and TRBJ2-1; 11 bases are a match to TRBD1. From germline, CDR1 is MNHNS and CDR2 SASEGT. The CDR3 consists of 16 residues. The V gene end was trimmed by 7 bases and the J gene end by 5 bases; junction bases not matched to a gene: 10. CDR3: CASMTEDRGLHNEQFF. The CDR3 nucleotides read TGTGCCAGCATGACGGAGGACAGGGGGCTACACAATGAGCAGTTCTTC.

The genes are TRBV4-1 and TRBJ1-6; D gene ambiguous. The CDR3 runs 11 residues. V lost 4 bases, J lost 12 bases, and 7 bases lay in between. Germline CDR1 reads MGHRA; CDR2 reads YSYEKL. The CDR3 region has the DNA TGCGCCAGCAGCCGAGAGGGACCCCTCCACTTT. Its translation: CASSREGPLHF.

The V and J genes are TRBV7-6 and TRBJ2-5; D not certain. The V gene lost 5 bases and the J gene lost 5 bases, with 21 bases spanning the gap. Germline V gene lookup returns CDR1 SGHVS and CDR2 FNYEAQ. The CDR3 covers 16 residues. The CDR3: CASSRAAPNREETQYF. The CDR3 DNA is TGTGCCAGCAGCCGCGCCGCCCCAAACCGAGAGGAGACCCAGTACTTC.

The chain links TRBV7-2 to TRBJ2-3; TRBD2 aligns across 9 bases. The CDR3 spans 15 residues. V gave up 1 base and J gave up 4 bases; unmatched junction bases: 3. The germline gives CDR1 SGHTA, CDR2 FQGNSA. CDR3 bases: TGTGCCAGCAGCTTAGACGGCGGGGGGGCAGATACGCAGTATTTT. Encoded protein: CASSLDGGGADTQYF.

CDR3 DNA: TGCGCCAGCAGCCAAGAGGCAGGGAGGGTCGAAAACATTCAGTACTTC. It specifies CASSQEAGRVENIQYF. This chain uses TRBV4-1 with TRBJ2-4, with 7 positions matching TRBD2. The CDR3 is 16 residues long. Per the germline V gene, CDR1 is MGHRA and CDR2 is YSYEKL. V dropped 0 bases and J dropped 5; count of bases not matched to a gene: 7.

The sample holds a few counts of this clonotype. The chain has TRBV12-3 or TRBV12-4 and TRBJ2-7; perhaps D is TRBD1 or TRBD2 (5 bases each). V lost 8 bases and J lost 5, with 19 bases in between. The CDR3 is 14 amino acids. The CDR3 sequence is CASAWGGGADEQYF. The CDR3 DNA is TGTGCCAGCGCCTGGGGTGGGGGAGCAGACGAGCAGTACTTC.

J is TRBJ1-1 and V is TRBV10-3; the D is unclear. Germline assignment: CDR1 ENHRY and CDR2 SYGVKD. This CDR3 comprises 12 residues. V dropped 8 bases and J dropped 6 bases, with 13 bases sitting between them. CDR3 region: CAIGTDAPEAFF. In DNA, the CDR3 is TGTGCCATCGGAACAGACGCCCCTGAAGCTTTCTTT.

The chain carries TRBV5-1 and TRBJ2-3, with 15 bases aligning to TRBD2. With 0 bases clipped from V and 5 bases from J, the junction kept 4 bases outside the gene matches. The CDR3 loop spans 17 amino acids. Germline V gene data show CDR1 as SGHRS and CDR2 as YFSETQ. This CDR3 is CASSLGGLAGGKDTQYF. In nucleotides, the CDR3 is TGCGCCAGCAGCTTGGGGGGACTAGCGGGAGGAAAAGATACGCAGTATTTT.

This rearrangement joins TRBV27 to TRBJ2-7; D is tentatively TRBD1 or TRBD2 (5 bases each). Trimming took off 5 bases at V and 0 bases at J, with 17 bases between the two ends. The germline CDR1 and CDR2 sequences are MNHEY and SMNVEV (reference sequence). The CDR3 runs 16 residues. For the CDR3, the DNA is TGTGCCAGCAGTCCCCGTGAGGGGACCTTCTCCTACGAGCAGTACTTC. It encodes CASSPREGTFSYEQYF.